The T cell receptor beta chain under discussion was sequenced for a study of shared clonotypes between healthy human individuals. Overall study context: Aged between 18 and 49, the donors were a couple of women and a few men. Every donor yielded three CD4 naive, three CD4 memory, two CD8 naive and one CD8 memory plate.

The CDR3 covers 14 residues. CDR1 is KGHSH and CDR2 is LQKENI in the germline V gene. V was pared by 3 bases and J by 3 bases, with 12 bases between. Using immunoSEQ multiplex PCR, the repertoire was profiled, and TCRdb retains in-frame clones only, with some absent. This table has just over 2,000,000 clones, approximately 95% appearing once. The chain is built from TRBV18 and TRBJ2-7; tentatively, D is TRBD2 (5 bases). Sequenced material: naive CD4+ T cells sorted from blood. Subset indicated: CD45RA+ positively selected. This sequence originates from a man between 18 and 29 years old in good health. The CDR3 reads CASSPGSFDYEQYF. CDR3 coding DNA: TGTGCCAGCTCACCTGGGAGTTTTGACTACGAGCAGTACTTC.